The source of this T cell receptor beta chain is a study of T cells in localized non-small cell lung cancer. Study conclusions and caveats: In adjacent lung, a median around 55 of the top 100 tumor clones were found.

The repertoire was sequenced with immunoSEQ multiplex PCR; TCRdb's copy has only in-frame clones and lacks some. Here the sample spans fewer than 40,000 clones, approximately 84% being singletons. For this clone: Its antigen is as yet unknown.

The source of this sequence is a male donor aged 60 or over with stage III lung adenocarcinoma. The sample consisted of peripheral blood, taken before any cancer treatment.

The CDR3 DNA sequence: TGCAGTGCTACTGACGGCATAAGAGCTTTCTTT. Its translation is CSATDGIRAFF. This rearrangement joins TRBV20-1 to TRBJ1-1; unclear D gene. The CDR3 is made up of 11 amino acids. The V gene lost 4 bases and the J gene lost 10 bases, with 13 bases spanning the gap. Germline CDR1 reads DFQATT; CDR2 reads SNEGSKA (reference sequence).